A selection of T cell receptor beta chains follows, all from one sample in a study of shared clonotypes between healthy human individuals. The table came from immunoSEQ multiplex PCR; TCRdb's copy has only in-frame clones and leaves some out. The sample has more than 2 million clones, about 94% seen once; the top ten hold roughly 0.13%. Sequenced input: naive CD4+ T cells sorted from blood. All receptors derive from a man in his late teens or twenties in good health. CDR3s include the opening cysteine and the closing phenylalanine or tryptophan. A D gene is named only where the DNA matches it firmly. Clone size, where shown, is once, few, many, or a class for clones that have expanded.

CDR3nt,CDR3aa,v_gene,j_gene,abundance,d_gene
TGTGCCTGCACGGGACCCGGGGAGCGCGAGCAGTACTTC,CACTGPGEREQYF,TRBV30,TRBJ2-7,once,.
TGTGCCAGCTCACCAAGGGACAGGACACCGAACACTGAAGCTTTCTTT,CASSPRDRTPNTEAFF,TRBV18,TRBJ1-1,.,TRBD1
TGTGCCAGCAGTAGGGCGAGGGAGCTATACGAGCAGTACTTC,CASSRARELYEQYF,TRBV6-5,TRBJ2-7,once,.
TGTGCCAGCAGCTTAGGGGCAGGGGCCCGATCCTACGAGCAGTACTTC,CASSLGAGARSYEQYF,TRBV7-2,TRBJ2-7,.,.
TGTGCCAGCAGCCCTGACCCGGGACTTAGCGGGGGGGCCTCGTCTCCCGAGCAGTACTTC,CASSPDPGLSGGASSPEQYF,TRBV4-2,TRBJ2-7,.,TRBD2
TGCGCCAGCAGGGCCGGGACACCCCACACTGAAGCTTTCTTT,CASRAGTPHTEAFF,TRBV5-1,TRBJ1-1,.,.
TGTGCTAGCAGCTCTACTAGCGGTAGGGTGGAGACCCAGTACTTC,CASSSTSGRVETQYF,TRBV7-7,TRBJ2-5,few,TRBD2
TGTGCCAGTAGTAGAAATGACTTTTGGGGAGGTCACAATGAGCAGTTCTTC,CASSRNDFWGGHNEQFF,TRBV19,TRBJ2-1,.,.
TGTGCCAGCAGCCGGGACCCCAATCAGCCCCAGCATTTT,CASSRDPNQPQHF,TRBV5-6,TRBJ1-5,once,.
TGTGCCAGCAGCCCTGGCCTACGGGAGGGGAACACTGAAGCTTTCTTT,CASSPGLREGNTEAFF,TRBV9,TRBJ1-1,once,.
TGTGCCAGCAGCCAAGCCTGGGAGGCTTTCTTT,CASSQAWEAFF,TRBV7-9,TRBJ1-1,.,.
TGTGCCTGGGTTCCGGGGGGCGCTGGGGCCAACGTCCTGACTTTC,CAWVPGGAGANVLTF,TRBV30,TRBJ2-6,.,.
TGTGCCAGCAGCTCCGACAGGGGGAGCAATCAGCCCCAGCATTTT,CASSSDRGSNQPQHF,TRBV7-9,TRBJ1-5,once,TRBD1
TGTGCCAGCAGCTTAAAGACTAGCGGGGGGTTAAGAGAGACCCAGTACTTC,CASSLKTSGGLRETQYF,TRBV11-3,TRBJ2-5,.,TRBD2
TGTGCCAGCAGCGCCCGGGAAACGCAAGGAGGCTACACCTTC,CASSARETQGGYTF,TRBV2,TRBJ1-2,.,.
TGTGCCAGCAGTTACGATTATAATTCACCCCTCCACTTT,CASSYDYNSPLHF,TRBV6-5,TRBJ1-6,.,.
TGTGCCAGCAGCCTCTTCATCGACACTGAAGCTTTCTTT,CASSLFIDTEAFF,TRBV6-5,TRBJ1-1,.,.
TGCGCCAGCAGTTCCTCACGGGGGGCCAGTGAGACCCAGTACTTC,CASSSSRGASETQYF,TRBV5-1,TRBJ2-5,.,.
TGTGCCAGCAGCGCGTTGGGGACAGGAAACACCGGGGAGCTGTTTTTT,CASSALGTGNTGELFF,TRBV5-4,TRBJ2-2,.,TRBD1
TGTGCCAGCAGCTTGGCGAGAGCGGGAGGGCACAATGAGCAGTTCTTC,CASSLARAGGHNEQFF,TRBV7-8,TRBJ2-1,.,TRBD2
TGTGCCTGGTCCACAGGGGTAGCTGGGGCCAACGTCCTGACTTTC,CAWSTGVAGANVLTF,TRBV30,TRBJ2-6,.,TRBD1
TGTGCCAGCAGCTTGGCTTTCGGACAGGCGACCTACAATGAGCAGTTCTTC,CASSLAFGQATYNEQFF,TRBV5-4,TRBJ2-1,.,TRBD1
TGTGCCATCAGTGGGACTAGCGGCTACGAGCAGTACTTC,CAISGTSGYEQYF,TRBV10-3,TRBJ2-7,.,TRBD2
TGTGCCAGCAGTGAAGCCGGGACAGGGGTCGAGACCCAGTACTTC,CASSEAGTGVETQYF,TRBV2,TRBJ2-5,.,TRBD1
TGTGCCAGCAGCCGGGGGGGTAGCGGGAGCTACGAGCAGTACTTC,CASSRGGSGSYEQYF,TRBV7-2,TRBJ2-7,.,TRBD2
TGTGCCAGCAGCGACACCAATGAAAAACTGTTTTTT,CASSDTNEKLFF,TRBV6-5,TRBJ1-4,.,.
TGCGCCAGCAGCTTTAGCGGTAACACATGGGGAGAGACCCAGTACTTC,CASSFSGNTWGETQYF,TRBV5-1,TRBJ2-5,.,.
TGTGCCAGCAGCCGGACGACAGGGAGGGGTTTACAGTTCTTC,CASSRTTGRGLQFF,TRBV2,TRBJ2-1,.,.
TGTGCCAGCAGCCCCGACAGGGTGGCCGCCTACGAGCAGTACTTC,CASSPDRVAAYEQYF,TRBV7-2,TRBJ2-7,.,TRBD1
TGTGCCAGCAGCCGCGGGCCTACAGATACGCAGTATTTT,CASSRGPTDTQYF,TRBV6-5,TRBJ2-3,.,.
TGCAGTGCCGCGATGATGGAAAAACTGTTTTTT,CSAAMMEKLFF,TRBV20-1,TRBJ1-4,.,.
TGTGCCATCAGTGAGGAGGAGGCAGGGGGAAATGAAAAACTGTTTTTT,CAISEEEAGGNEKLFF,TRBV10-3,TRBJ1-4,.,TRBD1
TGTGCCAGCACCACCGGGACAGGGTCCTACGAGCAGTACTTC,CASTTGTGSYEQYF,TRBV28,TRBJ2-7,.,TRBD1
TGTGCCAGCAGCGGGGGCCAGCAAGAGACCCAGTACTTC,CASSGGQQETQYF,TRBV5-4,TRBJ2-5,once,.
TGTGCCAGCAGCTACGCCACAGATACGCAGTATTTT,CASSYATDTQYF,TRBV7-9,TRBJ2-3,.,.
TGTGCCAGCAGCTTAAGACAGGGGCCCTATAATTCACCCCTCCACTTT,CASSLRQGPYNSPLHF,TRBV5-8,TRBJ1-6,.,TRBD1
TGTGCCAGCTCACCAGGGGCCTTCCAAGAGACCCAGTACTTC,CASSPGAFQETQYF,TRBV18,TRBJ2-5,.,.
TGTGCCAGCAGCTTAGCTAAGGGGATCGGTGGCTACACCTTC,CASSLAKGIGGYTF,TRBV7-2,TRBJ1-2,.,.
TGTGCCAGCAGTCAAGGGACAGCCTCTGGGGCCAACGTCCTGACTTTC,CASSQGTASGANVLTF,TRBV27,TRBJ2-6,.,TRBD1
TGTGCCAGCAAACAACAGGGGATTAATGAAAAACTGTTTTTT,CASKQQGINEKLFF,TRBV6-6,TRBJ1-4,.,TRBD1
TGTGCCAGCAGCCCGGGGGGCGCACGGGAGACCCAGTACTTC,CASSPGGARETQYF,TRBV9,TRBJ2-5,.,.
TGTGCCAGCAGGGGGACAGGGGACGGCTATGGCTACACCTTC,CASRGTGDGYGYTF,TRBV28,TRBJ1-2,once,TRBD1
TGTGCCAGCAGTGATCCGGGACTCTACACCGGGGAGCTGTTTTTT,CASSDPGLYTGELFF,TRBV28,TRBJ2-2,.,.
TGTGCCTGGAGCTTTACTGAAGCTTTCTTT,CAWSFTEAFF,TRBV30,TRBJ1-1,.,.
TGTGCCAGCTCACCGCAGTCGACACGGGTAACTAATGAAAAACTGTTTTTT,CASSPQSTRVTNEKLFF,TRBV18,TRBJ1-4,.,.
TGTGCCAGCAGCCCACCCCGGACTAGCGGGCAAGAGCAGTACTTC,CASSPPRTSGQEQYF,TRBV7-2,TRBJ2-7,.,TRBD2